A single T cell receptor (beta chain) is shown here with its context. This entry is derived from a study of blood T cell repertoires in COVID-19. Study summary: Italy, Spain and the United States were the sources of the convalescent and acute COVID-19 samples. PBMCs, B-cell-depleted T cells, or T cells were the source of the cDNA or gDNA that made up the material.

Original analysis: Amplifying reference gene primers gave estimates of nucleated cell counts. This table comes from immunoSEQ multiplex PCR, and its TCRdb copy is limited to in-frame clones, with some not included. The V and J calls and clone size are taken from that table; D and trimming were inferred from the DNA. The sample has roughly 290,000 clones; about nine tenths are singletons. Trimming left V 0 bases short and J 1 base short, with 3 bases between. The CDR3 is made up of 13 amino acids. Germline assignment: CDR1 KGHSY and CDR2 FQNENV. What was sequenced was peripheral blood. V and J are TRBV16 and TRBJ1-1; D unresolved. The sequence was obtained from an older woman with acute or convalescent COVID-19. The CDR3 DNA reads TGTGCCAGCAGCCAATCCCAGAACACTGAAGCTTTCTTT. As protein: CASSQSQNTEAFF. The full variable domain, its missing parts supplied by reference TRBV16 and TRBJ1-1, is GEEVAQTPKHLVRGEGQKAKLYCAPIKGHSYVFWYQQVLKNEFKFLISFQNENVFDETGMPKERFSAKCLPNSPCSLEIQATKLEDSAVYFCASSQSQNTEAFFGQGTRLTVV.